Listed here are 7 T cell receptor beta chains from one sample, sequenced in a study of shared clonotypes between healthy human individuals. Sequenced by immunoSEQ multiplex PCR; TCRdb stores in-frame clones only, minus some. There are about 1 million clones in the sample; 70% to 80% occur only once, and about 0.52% lies in the top ten. The source material was memory CD4+ T cells from PBMCs. Subset here: CD45RA-negative fraction. The receptors shown here come from a man between 18 and 29 years old in good health. Some clones in this sample may be carry-over from other donors' samples.

The chain is built from TRBV6-1 and TRBJ2-7; 9 positions agree with TRBD1. With V trimmed by 7 bases and J by 3 bases, 10 bases remained unmatched. The CDR3 runs to 15 residues. Germline V gene lookup returns CDR1 MNHNS and CDR2 SASEGT. This chain's CDR3 is CASTTGGSSRYEQYF. CDR3 nucleotides: TGTGCCAGCACCACAGGGGGCTCATCACGCTACGAGCAGTACTTC.

The J gene is TRBJ2-2, the V gene TRBV6-1, with D possibly matching TRBD1 (6 bases). The CDR3 has 14 amino acids. Trimming cost V 6 bases and J 3 bases, with 11 bases left between them. Germline loops: CDR1 MNHNS, CDR2 SASEGT. The CDR3 loop is CASREQGYTGELFF. The CDR3 region has the DNA TGTGCCAGCAGAGAACAGGGATACACCGGGGAGCTGTTTTTT.

The chain employs TRBV6-5 and TRBJ2-1; D is perhaps TRBD2 (6 bases). Germline loops: CDR1 MNHEY, CDR2 SVGAGI. Trimming took off 2 bases at V and 0 bases at J, with 11 bases between the two ends. The CDR3 is made up of 16 amino acids. The CDR3 spells CASSYREAGSYNEQFF. CDR3 nucleotide sequence: TGTGCCAGCAGTTACCGTGAAGCGGGCTCCTACAATGAGCAGTTCTTC.

This clone was observed a handful of times. The chain couples TRBV28 to TRBJ1-5; D is perhaps TRBD1 (6 bases). Germline loops: CDR1 MDHEN, CDR2 SYDVKM. V lost 5 bases and J lost 6, with 17 bases in between. This CDR3 has 15 amino acids. For the CDR3, the DNA is TGTGCCAGCAGTGACCCCAGGGGCGAAGGTCAGCCCCAGCATTTT. Translation: CASSDPRGEGQPQHF.

In regard to this clone: A much bigger clone sits one base away, suggesting this may be a read error. The chain combines TRBV6-5 with TRBJ2-7, with D perhaps matching TRBD1 (6 bases). Germline V gives CDR1 MNHEY, CDR2 SVGAGI. The germline V and J ends were trimmed by 6 bases and 1 base, with 7 bases remaining between them. The CDR3 contains 12 residues. The CDR3 loop is CASRDRSYEQYF. The CDR3 coding sequence is TGTGCCAGCAGGGACAGATCCTACGAGCAGTACTTC.

The rearrangement links TRBV5-4 to TRBJ2-1, with D perhaps matching TRBD1 (5 bases). Germline lookup yields CDR1 SGHNT and CDR2 YYREEE (reference sequence). This CDR3 spans 15 amino acids. Trimming pared 4 bases from V and 6 bases from J, leaving 17 bases between. In nucleotides, the CDR3 is TGTGCCAGCAGCGTGAGTATGACAGAGAGCAATGAGCAGTTCTTC. Translating it yields CASSVSMTESNEQFF.

In DNA, the CDR3 is TGTGCCTGGCACCCCTCTGGGGCCAACGTCCTGACTTTC. This translates into CAWHPSGANVLTF. The rearrangement uses TRBV30 and TRBJ2-6; no definite D call. Trimming shortened V by 5 bases and J by 0 bases, and 5 bases separated the two germline ends. CDR3 length: 13 residues. Germline V lookup: CDR1 GTSNPN, CDR2 SVGIG (reference sequence).